This T cell receptor (beta chain) came from a study of blood T cell repertoires in COVID-19. Background on the study: COVID-19 samples, acute and convalescent, were from the United States, Italy and Spain. Sources were T cells, B-cell-depleted T cells, or PBMCs; the material itself was cDNA or gDNA.

CDR3 length: 14 amino acids. Between the trimmed V and J ends, which lost 4 bases and 7 bases, there was a span of 16 bases. In germline, CDR1 is SGHAT, CDR2 FQNNGV. The authors' processing: Cell counts per sample came from amplifying reference gene primers. Generated by immunoSEQ multiplex PCR, the TCRdb table keeps only in-frame clones and is missing some. V and J calls and clone size follow that table, whereas D and trimming were derived from the DNA. The profile covers more than 95,000 clones, with approximately 88% appearing a single time and 5% to 6.5% taken by the ten largest. The chain uses TRBV11-2 and TRBJ1-2; tentative D call: TRBD1 (6 bases). This clonotype originated in a human donor in a cohort sampled during active COVID-19. The specimen was peripheral blood. The CDR3 spells CASSSNRGGSGYTF. Here the CDR3 DNA reads TGTGCCAGCAGCTCCAACCGGGGGGGCAGTGGCTACACCTTC. Based on the CDR3 plus reference TRBV11-2 and TRBJ1-2, the full variable domain is EAGVAQSPRYKIIEKRQSVAFWCNPISGHATLYWYQQILGQGPKLLIQFQNNGVVDDSQLPKDRFSAERLKGVDSTLKIQPAKLEDSAVYLCASSSNRGGSGYTFGSGTRLTVV.